This T cell receptor (beta chain) was identified during a study of T cell responses to AZD1222 COVID-19 vaccine (dated by TCRdb to about 2021). Regarding the study in general: AZD1222 recipients whose second dose came at about 4 weeks and those whose second dose came at about 12 weeks were combined into one group, since spike-specific TCR depth and breadth did not differ between the two schedules. A total of approximately 230 trial participants underwent TCR sequencing, of whom 207 received two doses of AZD1222 and roughly 25 received two doses of the MenACWY control vaccine. Trial participants were enrolled into age subgroups of 18-55, 56-69 and 70-plus years, which contained about 150, 27 and 61 TCR-sequenced participants, respectively.

What the work shows at the level of the full study, not this receptor alone: Participants were mostly white British, with more females than males. The authors suggested clonal diversity may have been underestimated. Nearly half of unique spike-specific TCRs reportedly recognized epitopes outside regions mutated in the B.1.351 and B.1.1.7 variants. Conclusions about previously exposed vaccinees were limited because only a handful of AZD1222 recipients were SARS-CoV-2 seropositive at baseline. After two AZD1222 doses, spike-specific TCR breadth and depth were significantly higher than at day 0 and than in MenACWY recipients. No day 14 peak-response samples were available, so repertoires were characterized only after the peak T cell response. The vaccine-associated CD4 TCRs covered the entire spike protein, and the dominant responses fell in regions 160-218 and 743-854. The 56-69-year group was small, and its depth increase did not reach significance, likely because of low power.

The CDR3 runs 12 amino acids, cysteine and phenylalanine included. The sequence is cut down to CDR3 DNA, 36 bases in frame from base 1. V loses 2 bases, J loses 11 bases, and the germline ends lie 11 bases apart. The germline V gene supplies CDR1 SGHRS and CDR2 YFSETQ. On this clone itself: Its antigen is not yet known. No clone much larger than this one lies a single base away; base qualities are absent.

The CDR3 regions of human TCRbeta chains were analyzed by immunosequencing. In the authors' own workflow: Repertoire TCRs were matched against a reference library of SARS-CoV-2-specific TCRs generated with the MIRA antigen-specificity platform. Breadth was defined as the fraction of unique TCRs that were SARS-CoV-2-associated. Depth was defined as the fraction of total T cells that were SARS-CoV-2-associated. Each spike-specific TCR was assigned to its reactive spike region and to a CD4 or CD8 class using the MIRA data. Log10-transformed breadth and depth values were compared by one-way ANOVA with Sidak's multiple comparisons tests. Held by TCRdb, this immuneACCESS table contains in-frame sequences only and omits some clones. Under half of the omission traces to an unresolved V gene where checked; the cause of the rest is unknown. Clone size and V and J calls were adopted from that table, with D and trimming inferred from the DNA. Counted in this sample were more than 85,000 clones; around 90% of them appeared once. Clones ranked in the top ten supply roughly 5.2% of the sample.

The time point label of this sample denotes: baseline before first vaccination. The vaccinee samples were drawn from two UK trials, COV001 and COV002, one of which was a single-blind randomized controlled phase 2/3 trial testing AZD1222 (ChAdOx1 nCoV-19) in healthy adults. Trial participant PBMC samples were collected at day 0 and day 28 after the second dose for TCRbeta chain sequencing. Recombination connected TRBV5-1 to TRBJ2-1; D gene: possibly TRBD1, on 5 matching bases. The clonotype originates from an adult in good health. This specimen was peripheral blood, taken on day 0 of AZD1222 vaccination. For the CDR3, the sequence is CASSFGAGQQFF. The nucleotide sequence reads as follows: TGCGCCAGCAGCTTTGGCGCAGGGCAGCAGTTCTTC.